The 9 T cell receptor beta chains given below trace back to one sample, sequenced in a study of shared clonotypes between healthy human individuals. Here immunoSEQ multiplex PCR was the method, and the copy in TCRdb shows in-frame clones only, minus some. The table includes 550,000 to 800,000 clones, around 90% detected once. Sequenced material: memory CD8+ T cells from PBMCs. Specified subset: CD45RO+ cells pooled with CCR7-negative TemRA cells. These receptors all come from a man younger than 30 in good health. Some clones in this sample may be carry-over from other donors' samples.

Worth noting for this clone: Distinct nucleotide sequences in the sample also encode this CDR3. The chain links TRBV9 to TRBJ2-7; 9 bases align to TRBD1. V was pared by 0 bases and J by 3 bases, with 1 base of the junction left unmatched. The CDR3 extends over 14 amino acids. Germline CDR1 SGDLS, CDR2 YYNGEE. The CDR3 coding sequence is TGTGCCAGCAGCGTAGGGGACAGGGTCTACGAGCAGTACTTC. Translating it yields CASSVGDRVYEQYF.

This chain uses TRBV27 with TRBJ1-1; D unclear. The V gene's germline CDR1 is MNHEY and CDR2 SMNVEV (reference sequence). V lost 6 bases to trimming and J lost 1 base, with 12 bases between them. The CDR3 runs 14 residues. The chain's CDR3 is CASRPLAGNTEAFF. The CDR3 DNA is TGTGCCAGCAGACCACTGGCGGGGAACACTGAAGCTTTCTTT.

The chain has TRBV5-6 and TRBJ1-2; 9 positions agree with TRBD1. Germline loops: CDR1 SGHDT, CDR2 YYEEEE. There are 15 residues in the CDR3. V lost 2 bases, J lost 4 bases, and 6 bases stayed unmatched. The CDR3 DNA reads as TGTGCCAGCAGCTTTGGGACAGGGTGGCTCTATGGCTACACCTTC. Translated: CASSFGTGWLYGYTF.

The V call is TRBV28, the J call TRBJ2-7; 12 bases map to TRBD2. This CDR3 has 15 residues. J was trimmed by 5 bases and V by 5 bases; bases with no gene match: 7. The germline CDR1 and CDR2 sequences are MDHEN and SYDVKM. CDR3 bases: TGTGCCAGCAGTGTCCGACTAGCGGGAGCTCACGAGCAGTACTTC. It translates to CASSVRLAGAHEQYF.

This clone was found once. The CDR3 DNA follows: TGCGCCAGCAGCCTAACCGGGCCTAGGGAATATTACGAGCAGTACTTC. Amino acids: CASSLTGPREYYEQYF. The genes are TRBV4-1 and TRBJ2-7, with D unclear. Germline V gene sequence: CDR1 MGHRA, CDR2 YSYEKL. This CDR3 is 16 amino acids long. V was pared by 4 bases and J by 4 bases, with 20 bases between.

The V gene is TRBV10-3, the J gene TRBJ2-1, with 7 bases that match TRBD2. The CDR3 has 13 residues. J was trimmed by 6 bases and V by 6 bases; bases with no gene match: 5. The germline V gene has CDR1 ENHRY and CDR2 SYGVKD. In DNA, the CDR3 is TGTGCCATCAGGCCGGCTAGCGGCAATGAGCAGTTCTTC. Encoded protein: CAIRPASGNEQFF.

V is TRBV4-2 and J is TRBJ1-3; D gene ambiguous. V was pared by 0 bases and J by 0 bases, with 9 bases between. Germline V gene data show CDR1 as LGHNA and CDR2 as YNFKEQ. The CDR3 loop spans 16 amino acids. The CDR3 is CASSQDRWYSGNTIYF. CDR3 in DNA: TGTGCCAGCAGCCAAGACAGGTGGTACTCTGGAAACACCATATATTTT.

In DNA form, the CDR3 reads TGTGCCAGCAGGTGGACAGGGGGAAACAATGAGCAGTTCTTC. Residues: CASRWTGGNNEQFF. The chain couples TRBV28 to TRBJ2-1; 10 bases map to TRBD1. V lost 6 bases to trimming and J lost 5 bases; unmatched junction nucleotides: 4. The CDR3 totals 14 residues. Germline values: CDR1 MDHEN, CDR2 SYDVKM.

This CDR3 is CASSEPMDSLNTEAFF. The CDR3 DNA follows: TGCGCCAGCAGTGAGCCCATGGACAGCCTGAACACTGAAGCTTTCTTT. The chain employs TRBV10-1 and TRBJ1-1, with D perhaps matching TRBD1 (6 bases). V lost 2 bases and J 0 bases, leaving 13 bases between the germline ends. The CDR3 runs to 16 residues. Germline V CDR1 and CDR2: WNHNN, SYGVQD (reference sequence).